This TCR beta chain was observed in a study of T cell responses to AZD1222 COVID-19 vaccine. Overall study findings and caveats: Breadth and depth of Spike-specific TCRs rose after two AZD1222 doses. White British donors predominated, females outnumbered males, and clonal diversity was possibly underestimated. There were repertoire samples only from the period after the peak T cell response. Seropositivity was recorded at baseline in only a handful of AZD1222 recipients.

Clones were read by immunoSEQ multiplex PCR, and TCRdb kept only the in-frame ones, dropping some. The sample carries some 42,000 clones, approximately 88% recorded once. Germline CDR1 and CDR2: MNHEY and SVGAGI. V lost 6 bases and J lost 2, with 11 bases in between. The CDR3 totals 15 residues. For this clone: Its antigen is unidentified.

The chain has TRBV6-5 and TRBJ1-6; no reliable D call. Specimen: peripheral blood, collected 28 days after the second AZD1222 dose. This TCR was sampled from an adult who received the AZD1222 COVID-19 vaccine. This CDR3 is CASRREVAYNSPLHF. In DNA, the CDR3 is TGTGCCAGCAGAAGAGAGGTGGCCTATAATTCACCCCTCCACTTT.